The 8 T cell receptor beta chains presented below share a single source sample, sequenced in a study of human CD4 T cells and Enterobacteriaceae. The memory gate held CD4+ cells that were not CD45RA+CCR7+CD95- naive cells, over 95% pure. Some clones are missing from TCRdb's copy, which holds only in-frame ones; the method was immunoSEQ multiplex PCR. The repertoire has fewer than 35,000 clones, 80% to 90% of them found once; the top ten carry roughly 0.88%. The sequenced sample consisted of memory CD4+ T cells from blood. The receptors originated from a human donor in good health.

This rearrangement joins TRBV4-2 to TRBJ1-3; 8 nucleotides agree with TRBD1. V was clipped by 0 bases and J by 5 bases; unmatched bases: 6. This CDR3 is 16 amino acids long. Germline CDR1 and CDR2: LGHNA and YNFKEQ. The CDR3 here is CASSQEGAGGRNTIYF. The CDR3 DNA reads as TGTGCCAGCAGCCAAGAGGGGGCAGGGGGCAGAAACACCATATATTTT.

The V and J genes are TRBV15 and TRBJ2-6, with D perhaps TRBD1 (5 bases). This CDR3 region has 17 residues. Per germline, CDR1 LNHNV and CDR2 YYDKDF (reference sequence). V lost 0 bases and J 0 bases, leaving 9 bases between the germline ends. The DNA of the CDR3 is TGTGCCACCAGCAGAGAAGGACAAGCCTCTGGGGCCAACGTCCTGACTTTC. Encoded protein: CATSREGQASGANVLTF.

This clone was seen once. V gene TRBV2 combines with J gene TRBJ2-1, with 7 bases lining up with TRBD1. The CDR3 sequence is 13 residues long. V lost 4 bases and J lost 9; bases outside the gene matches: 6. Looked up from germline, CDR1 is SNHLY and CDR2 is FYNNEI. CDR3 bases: TGTGCCAGCAGTGCCGGACAGGATGGTGAGCAGTTCTTC. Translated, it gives CASSAGQDGEQFF. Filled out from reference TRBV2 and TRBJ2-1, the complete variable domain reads EPEVTQTPSHQVTQMGQEVILRCVPISNHLYFYWYRQILGQKVEFLVSFYNNEISEKSEIFDDQFSVERPDGSNFTLKIRSTKLEDSAMYFCASSAGQDGEQFFGPGTRLTVL.

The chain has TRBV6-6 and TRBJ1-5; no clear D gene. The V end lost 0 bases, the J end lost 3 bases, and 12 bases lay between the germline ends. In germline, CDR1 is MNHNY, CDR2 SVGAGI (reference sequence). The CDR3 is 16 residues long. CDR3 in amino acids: CASSYSAQSSNQPQHF. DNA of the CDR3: TGTGCCAGCAGTTACTCCGCTCAGAGCTCCAATCAGCCCCAGCATTTT.

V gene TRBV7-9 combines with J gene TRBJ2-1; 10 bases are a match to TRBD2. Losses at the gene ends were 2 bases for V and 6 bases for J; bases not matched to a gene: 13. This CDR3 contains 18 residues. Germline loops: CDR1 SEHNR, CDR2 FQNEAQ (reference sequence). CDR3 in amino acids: CASSLRYGAGGPLNEQFF. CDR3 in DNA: TGTGCCAGCAGCTTACGGTACGGAGCGGGGGGGCCGCTCAATGAGCAGTTCTTC.

The CDR3 DNA is TGCGCCAGCAGCTCACAGACCGGAGGAACCCAGTACTTC. Residues: CASSSQTGGTQYF. The chain combines TRBV5-1 with TRBJ2-5; D may be TRBD2 (5 bases). CDR1 and CDR2 from the germline V gene are SGHRS and YFSETQ. This CDR3 comprises 13 residues. The V end lost 3 bases, the J end lost 8 bases, and 14 bases lay between the germline ends.

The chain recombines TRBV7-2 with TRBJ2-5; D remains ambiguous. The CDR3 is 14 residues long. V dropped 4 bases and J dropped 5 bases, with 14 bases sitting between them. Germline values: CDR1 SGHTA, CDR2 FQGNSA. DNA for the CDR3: TGTGCCAGCAGCTCCCGGCTGGCCCCCGAGACCCAGTACTTC. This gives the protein CASSSRLAPETQYF.

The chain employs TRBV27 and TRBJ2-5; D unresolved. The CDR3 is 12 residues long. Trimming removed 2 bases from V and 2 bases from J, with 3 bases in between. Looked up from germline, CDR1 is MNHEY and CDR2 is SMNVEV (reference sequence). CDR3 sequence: CASSLSQETQYF. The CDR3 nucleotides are TGTGCCAGCAGTTTAAGTCAAGAGACCCAGTACTTC.